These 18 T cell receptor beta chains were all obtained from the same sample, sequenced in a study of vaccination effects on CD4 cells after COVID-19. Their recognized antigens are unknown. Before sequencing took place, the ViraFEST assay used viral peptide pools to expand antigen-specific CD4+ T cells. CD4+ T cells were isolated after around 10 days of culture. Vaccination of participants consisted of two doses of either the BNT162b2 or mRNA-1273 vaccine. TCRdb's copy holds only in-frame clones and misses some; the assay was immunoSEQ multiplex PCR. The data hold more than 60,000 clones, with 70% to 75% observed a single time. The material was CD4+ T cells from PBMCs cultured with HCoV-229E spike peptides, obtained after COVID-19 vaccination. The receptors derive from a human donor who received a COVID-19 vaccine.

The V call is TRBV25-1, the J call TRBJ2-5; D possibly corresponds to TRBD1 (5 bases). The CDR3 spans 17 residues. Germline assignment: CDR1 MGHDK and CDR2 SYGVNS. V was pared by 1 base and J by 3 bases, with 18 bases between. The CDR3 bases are TGTGCCAGCAGTGAATCCGTTGGCAGGGAATACGAAGAGACCCAGTACTTC. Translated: CASSESVGREYEETQYF.

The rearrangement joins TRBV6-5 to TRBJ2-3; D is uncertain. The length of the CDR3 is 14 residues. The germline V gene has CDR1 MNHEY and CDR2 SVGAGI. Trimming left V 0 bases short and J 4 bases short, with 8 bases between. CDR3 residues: CASSYSPAADTQYF. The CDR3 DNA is TGTGCCAGCAGTTACTCGCCAGCAGCAGATACGCAGTATTTT.

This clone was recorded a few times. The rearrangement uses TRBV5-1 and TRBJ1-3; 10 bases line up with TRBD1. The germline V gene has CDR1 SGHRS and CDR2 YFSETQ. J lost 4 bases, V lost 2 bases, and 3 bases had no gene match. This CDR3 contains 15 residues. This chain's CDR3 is CASSFGTGVGNTIYF. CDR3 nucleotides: TGCGCCAGCAGCTTTGGGACAGGGGTAGGAAACACCATATATTTT.

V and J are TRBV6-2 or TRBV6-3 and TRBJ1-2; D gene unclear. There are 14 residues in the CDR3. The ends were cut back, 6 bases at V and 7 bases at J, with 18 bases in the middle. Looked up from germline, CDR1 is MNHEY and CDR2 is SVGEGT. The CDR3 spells CASSRARETGGYTF. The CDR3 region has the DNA TGTGCCAGCAGCCGGGCGAGGGAAACGGGTGGCTACACCTTC.

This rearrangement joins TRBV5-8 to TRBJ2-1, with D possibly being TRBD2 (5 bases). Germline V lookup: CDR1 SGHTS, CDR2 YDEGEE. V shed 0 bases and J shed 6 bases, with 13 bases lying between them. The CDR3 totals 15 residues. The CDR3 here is CASSLASPAGNEQFF. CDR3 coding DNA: TGTGCCAGCAGCTTGGCCAGCCCTGCGGGCAATGAGCAGTTCTTC.

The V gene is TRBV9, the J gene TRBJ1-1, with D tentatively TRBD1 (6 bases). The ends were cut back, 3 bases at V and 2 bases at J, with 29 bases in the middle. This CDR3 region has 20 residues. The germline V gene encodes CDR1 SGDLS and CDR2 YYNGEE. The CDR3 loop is CASSANPRPPRGQLNTEAFF. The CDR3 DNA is TGTGCCAGCAGCGCGAATCCCCGACCCCCCCGGGGACAACTAAACACTGAAGCTTTCTTT. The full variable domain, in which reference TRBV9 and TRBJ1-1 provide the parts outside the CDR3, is DSGVTQTPKHLITATGQRVTLRCSPRSGDLSVYWYQQSLDQGLQFLIQYYNGEERAKGNILERFSAQQFPDLHSELNLSSLELGDSALYFCASSANPRPPRGQLNTEAFFGQGTRLTVV.

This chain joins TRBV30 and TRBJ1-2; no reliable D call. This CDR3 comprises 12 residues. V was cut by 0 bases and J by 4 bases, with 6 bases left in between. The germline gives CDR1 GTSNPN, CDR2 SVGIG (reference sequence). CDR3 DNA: TGTGCCTGGAGTGTAACCTTCTATGGCTACACCTTC. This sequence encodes CAWSVTFYGYTF.

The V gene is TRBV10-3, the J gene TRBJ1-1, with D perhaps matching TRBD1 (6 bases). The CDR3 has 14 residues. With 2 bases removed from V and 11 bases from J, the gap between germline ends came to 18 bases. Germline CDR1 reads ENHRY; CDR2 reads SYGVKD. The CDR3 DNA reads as TGTGCCATCAGTGAGCTTCCAGAGGGGGGCTGGGCTTTCTTT. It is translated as CAISELPEGGWAFF.

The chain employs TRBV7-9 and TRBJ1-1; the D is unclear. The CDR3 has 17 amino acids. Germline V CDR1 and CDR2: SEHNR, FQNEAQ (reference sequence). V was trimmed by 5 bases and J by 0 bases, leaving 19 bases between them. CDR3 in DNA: TGTGCCAGCAGCCCTCTTTGGGTTTTGGGAGTGAACACTGAAGCTTTCTTT. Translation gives CASSPLWVLGVNTEAFF.

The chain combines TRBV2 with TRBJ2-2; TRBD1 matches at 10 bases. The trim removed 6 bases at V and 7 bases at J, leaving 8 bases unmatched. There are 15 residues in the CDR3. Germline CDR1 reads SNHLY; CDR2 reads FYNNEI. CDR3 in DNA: TGTGCCAGCAGCGGTAGGACAGGGGGTAACGGGGAGCTGTTTTTT. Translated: CASSGRTGGNGELFF.

CDR3 protein: CASSLQASGGKNIQYF. The CDR3 DNA reads TGTGCCAGCAGCCTCCAGGCTAGCGGGGGGAAAAACATTCAGTACTTC. J is TRBJ2-4 and V is TRBV3-1 (or the pseudogene TRBV3-2), with 11 nucleotides matching TRBD2. The CDR3 contains 16 residues. After removal of 4 bases from V and 4 bases from J, the junction contained 6 bases not matched to a gene. Germline V lookup: CDR1 LGHDT, CDR2 YNNKEL (reference sequence).

DNA of the CDR3: TGTGCCAGTAGTACCTACCGACAGGGGGATCTAGCCAAAAACATTCAGTACTTC. Protein: CASSTYRQGDLAKNIQYF. The chain has TRBV19 and TRBJ2-4, with 9 positions matching TRBD1. With V trimmed by 4 bases and J by 0 bases, 10 bases remained unmatched. The CDR3 is made up of 18 amino acids. CDR1 and CDR2 (germline): LNHDA, SQIVND (reference sequence).

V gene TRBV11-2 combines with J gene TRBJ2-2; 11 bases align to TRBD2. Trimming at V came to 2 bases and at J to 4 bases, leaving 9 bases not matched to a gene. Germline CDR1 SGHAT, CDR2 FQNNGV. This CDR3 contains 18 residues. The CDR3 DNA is TGTGCCAGCAGCTTAACCCTAGCGGGGGGCCGGGGCACCGGGGAGCTGTTTTTT. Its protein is CASSLTLAGGRGTGELFF.

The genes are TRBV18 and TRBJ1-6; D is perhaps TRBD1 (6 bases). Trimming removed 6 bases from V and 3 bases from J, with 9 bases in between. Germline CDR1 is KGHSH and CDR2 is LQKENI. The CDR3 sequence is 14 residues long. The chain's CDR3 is CASSRDNYNSPLHF. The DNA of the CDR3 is TGTGCCAGCTCTCGGGACAACTATAATTCACCCCTCCACTTT.

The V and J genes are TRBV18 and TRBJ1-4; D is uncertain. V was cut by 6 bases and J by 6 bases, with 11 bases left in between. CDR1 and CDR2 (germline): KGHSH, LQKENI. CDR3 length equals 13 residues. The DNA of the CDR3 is TGTGCCAGCTCCCCGAGGCTGGATGAAAAACTGTTTTTT. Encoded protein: CASSPRLDEKLFF.

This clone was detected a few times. CDR3 sequence reads: CASSLTASAGELFF. The CDR3 DNA reads TGTGCCAGCAGCCTGACAGCTTCCGCCGGGGAGCTGTTTTTT. V gene TRBV7-2 combines with J gene TRBJ2-2, with D possibly being TRBD1 (5 bases). The CDR3 totals 14 residues. The V and J ends lost 5 bases and 6 bases respectively, with 13 bases between them. CDR1 and CDR2 from the germline V gene are SGHTA and FQGNSA.

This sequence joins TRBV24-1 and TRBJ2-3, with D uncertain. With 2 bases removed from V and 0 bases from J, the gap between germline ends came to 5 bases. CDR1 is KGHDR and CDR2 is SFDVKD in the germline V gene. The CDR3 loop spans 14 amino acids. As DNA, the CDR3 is TGTGCCACCAGTGATTCTCGTAGCACAGATACGCAGTATTTT. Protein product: CATSDSRSTDTQYF.

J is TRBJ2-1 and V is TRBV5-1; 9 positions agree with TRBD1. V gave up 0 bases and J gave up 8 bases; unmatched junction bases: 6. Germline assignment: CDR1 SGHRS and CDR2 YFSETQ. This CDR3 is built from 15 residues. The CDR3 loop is CASSLGDRERDEQFF. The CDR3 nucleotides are TGCGCCAGCAGCTTGGGGGACAGGGAGCGGGATGAGCAGTTCTTC.